These 28 T cell receptor beta chains came from one sample sequenced in a study of OX40 agonist ivuxolimab in advanced cancers. Method: immunoSEQ multiplex PCR; TCRdb's copy keeps in-frame clones and lacks some. In the table there are tens of thousands of clones, about 87% of which are singletons. The input for sequencing was CD4+ or CD8+ T cells sorted from blood, taken in a trial of the OX40 agonist ivuxolimab. The origin of the receptors is an adult with an advanced solid tumor such as melanoma, head and neck, liver or kidney cancer.

This chain joins TRBV11-3 and TRBJ2-2, with D perhaps matching TRBD2 (5 bases). Germline loops: CDR1 SGHNT, CDR2 YENEEA. The V end was cut by 5 bases, the J end by 8 bases, with 12 bases between. The CDR3 contains 13 residues. CDR3 loop: CASSMSGGGELFF. DNA for the CDR3: TGTGCCAGCAGCATGTCCGGAGGTGGGGAGCTGTTTTTT.

Only a few counts were recorded for this clone. The chain recombines TRBV30 with TRBJ1-1; perhaps TRBD1 as D (5 bases). The CDR3 length is 14 residues. Germline V gene lookup returns CDR1 GTSNPN and CDR2 SVGIG (reference sequence). With 2 bases removed from V and 4 bases from J, the gap between germline ends came to 14 bases. CDR3 DNA sequence: TGTGCCTGGAGTAAACAGGTTCTAGTCACTGAAGCTTTCTTT. It yields the protein CAWSKQVLVTEAFF.

The chain has TRBV28 and TRBJ2-7; 12 nucleotides match TRBD1. The J segment lost 4 bases and the V segment lost 6 bases, leaving 4 bases of the junction unmatched. Per the germline V gene, CDR1 is MDHEN and CDR2 is SYDVKM. The CDR3 consists of 14 residues. As DNA, the CDR3 is TGTGCCAGCAGGGGACAGGGGGCATCATACGAGCAGTACTTC. Translated: CASRGQGASYEQYF. The entire variable domain, with the rest obtained from reference TRBV28 and TRBJ2-7, is as follows: DVKVTQSSRYLVKRTGEKVFLECVQDMDHENMFWYRQDPGLGLRLIYFSYDVKMKEKGDIPEGYSVSREKKERFSLILESASTNQTSMYLCASRGQGASYEQYFGPGTRLTVT.

This clone has a handful of counts. The chain couples TRBV7-2 to TRBJ1-2; D unresolved. CDR1 is SGHTA and CDR2 is FQGNSA in the germline V gene. Trimming removed 7 bases from V and 2 bases from J, with 17 bases in between. The CDR3 extends over 15 amino acids. CDR3 nucleotides: TGTGCCAGCACCCGAGGGATGACTCGGAACTATGGCTACACCTTC. Its translation is CASTRGMTRNYGYTF.

This chain links TRBV4-1 with TRBJ1-2; no definite D call. The CDR3 sequence is 15 residues long. V was shortened by 2 bases and J by 4 bases, with 14 bases between the two germline ends. Germline CDR1 MGHRA, CDR2 YSYEKL. This chain's CDR3 is CASSQPREGVYGYTF. For the CDR3, the DNA is TGCGCCAGCAGCCAACCCCGAGAGGGTGTCTATGGCTACACCTTC.

The V gene is TRBV5-6, the J gene TRBJ2-5; D is uncertain. This CDR3 region has 14 residues. V lost 4 bases to trimming and J lost 2 bases, with 12 bases between them. CDR1 and CDR2 from the germline V gene are SGHDT and YYEEEE. CDR3 residues: CASSLGMDQETQYF. DNA of the CDR3: TGTGCCAGCAGCCTCGGTATGGATCAAGAGACCCAGTACTTC.

The V call is TRBV18, the J call TRBJ1-2; D perhaps matches TRBD1 (5 bases). V gave up 0 bases and J gave up 4 bases, with 12 bases separating them. The CDR3 is made up of 15 amino acids. Germline assignment: CDR1 KGHSH and CDR2 LQKENI. As DNA, the CDR3 is TGTGCCAGCTCACCACCAGTCAGGGACCTCTATGGCTACACCTTC. Translated, it gives CASSPPVRDLYGYTF.

V is TRBV7-6 and J is TRBJ1-4; 7 nucleotides agree with TRBD1. CDR3 length: 15 amino acids. Trimming took 2 bases from V and 7 from J; bases not matched to a gene: 7. Germline CDR1 is SGHVS and CDR2 is FNYEAQ. The CDR3 region is CASSLRDRVREKLFF. As DNA, the CDR3 is TGTGCCAGCAGCTTACGCGACAGGGTTCGTGAAAAACTGTTTTTT. The whole variable domain, filled in from reference TRBV7-6 and TRBJ1-4, reads GAGVSQSPRYKVTKRGQDVALRCDPISGHVSLYWYRQALGQGPEFLTYFNYEAQQDKSGLPNDRFSAERPEGSISTLTIQRTEQRDSAMYRCASSLRDRVREKLFFGSGTQLSVL.

This chain links TRBV6-6 with TRBJ2-7; weak D call: TRBD1 (5 bases). Germline V CDR1 and CDR2: MNHNY, SVGAGI (reference sequence). Trimming removed 6 bases at V and 2 bases at J, with 14 bases between. This CDR3 region has 14 residues. The CDR3 protein is CASSPGYTTYEQYF. As DNA, the CDR3 is TGTGCCAGCAGCCCAGGGTATACAACCTACGAGCAGTACTTC.

J is TRBJ2-3 and V is TRBV9; D is unresolved. V was pared by 0 bases and J by 0 bases, with 11 bases between. The CDR3 covers 16 residues. Germline V gives CDR1 SGDLS, CDR2 YYNGEE. The CDR3 DNA follows: TGTGCCAGCAGCGTAGTCGCCGGGCTGAGCACAGATACGCAGTATTTT. Protein sequence: CASSVVAGLSTDTQYF.

V and J are TRBV7-8 and TRBJ2-7; no clear D gene. Trimming removed 5 bases from V and 5 bases from J, with 10 bases in between. Germline CDR1 and CDR2: SGHVS and FQNEAQ. This CDR3 is built from 12 residues. CDR3 sequence reads: CASSVSRNEQYF. The DNA of the CDR3 is TGTGCCAGCAGCGTTAGCAGGAACGAGCAGTACTTC.

This chain links TRBV20-1 with TRBJ2-2; D tentatively fits TRBD1 or TRBD2 (5 bases each). The ends were cut back, 6 bases at V and 6 bases at J, with 8 bases in the middle. Germline V gene data show CDR1 as DFQATT and CDR2 as SNEGSKA (reference sequence). The CDR3 extends over 11 amino acids. The CDR3 region is CSAGTSGELFF. CDR3 DNA sequence: TGCAGTGCCGGGACGTCCGGGGAGCTGTTTTTT.

The chain employs TRBV5-1 and TRBJ2-5; 9 bases align to TRBD1. V lost 4 bases, J lost 0 bases, and 4 bases stayed unmatched. This CDR3 spans 15 amino acids. CDR1 is SGHRS and CDR2 is YFSETQ in the germline V gene. The CDR3 nucleotides are TGCGCCAGCAGCGAACAGGGGGCTAACCAAGAGACCCAGTACTTC. It encodes CASSEQGANQETQYF.

This chain links TRBV28 with TRBJ2-1; 15 nucleotides match TRBD2. V gave up 8 bases and J gave up 5 bases; unmatched junction bases: 4. Per the germline V gene, CDR1 is MDHEN and CDR2 is SYDVKM. This CDR3 comprises 15 residues. The CDR3 region has the DNA TGTGCCAGCGGGACTAGCGGGAGGTCGAACAATGAGCAGTTCTTC. It yields the protein CASGTSGRSNNEQFF.

J is TRBJ2-7 and V is TRBV10-1, with 11 bases fitting TRBD2. CDR1 WNHNN and CDR2 SYGVQD come from the germline V gene (reference sequence). This CDR3 contains 16 residues. The junction had 4 bases not matched to a gene; V was cut back by 2 bases and J by 1 base. For the CDR3, the DNA is TGCGCCAGCAGTGAGGTAGCGGGAGGGCCGTCCTACGAGCAGTACTTC. Translation: CASSEVAGGPSYEQYF.

The chain has TRBV14 and TRBJ2-1, with 12 bases identical to TRBD2. Germline trimming cut 4 bases from V and 1 base from J; bases unmatched to any gene: 14. The CDR3 runs 20 residues. Germline V gives CDR1 SGHDN, CDR2 FVKESK. The chain's CDR3 is CASSPGLWASGRGSYNEQFF. The CDR3 DNA follows: TGTGCCAGCAGCCCCGGCTTGTGGGCTAGCGGGAGGGGATCCTACAATGAGCAGTTCTTC.

The chain employs TRBV18 and TRBJ2-2, with D uncertain. Per the germline V gene, CDR1 is KGHSH and CDR2 is LQKENI. This CDR3 region has 16 residues. The ends were cut back, 3 bases at V and 1 base at J, with 12 bases in the middle. The CDR3 sequence is CASSPTRLLNTGELFF. The DNA for the CDR3 is TGTGCCAGCTCACCCACCCGCCTCTTGAACACCGGGGAGCTGTTTTTT.

V gene TRBV4-3 combines with J gene TRBJ2-7, with TRBD2 matching 13 bases. The V and J ends lost 2 bases and 2 bases, in that order; junction bases with no gene match: 12. CDR1 is LGHNA, CDR2 YSLEER, per germline. CDR3 length: 19 residues. CDR3 bases: TGCGCCAGCAGCCAATTTCTGGGGGGACTAGCGGGAAACCCCTACGAGCAGTACTTC. This encodes CASSQFLGGLAGNPYEQYF.

The chain is built from TRBV7-3 and TRBJ1-1; 8 positions match TRBD1. CDR1 and CDR2 (germline): SGHTA, FQGTGA. The CDR3 totals 15 residues. V was clipped by 2 bases and J by 4 bases; unmatched bases: 6. The CDR3 region has the DNA TGTGCCAGCAGCTTAGCCGGGACAGGACTCACTGAAGCTTTCTTT. Its translation is CASSLAGTGLTEAFF.

The chain couples TRBV10-1 to TRBJ1-1; the match to TRBD1 covers 7 bases. Germline lookup yields CDR1 WNHNN and CDR2 SYGVQD (reference sequence). V was pared by 3 bases and J by 6 bases, with 4 bases of the junction left unmatched. This CDR3 has 13 residues. As DNA, the CDR3 is TGCGCCAGCAGTGACAGGGGGTTATCTGAAGCTTTCTTT. It yields the protein CASSDRGLSEAFF.

The J gene is TRBJ1-6, the V gene TRBV2; unclear D gene. Germline loops: CDR1 SNHLY, CDR2 FYNNEI. V gave up 5 bases and J gave up 10 bases, with 12 bases separating them. The CDR3 has 13 residues. The CDR3 reads CASSPPLDSPLHF. CDR3 nucleotides: TGTGCCAGCAGTCCGCCATTGGACTCACCCCTCCACTTT.

The CDR3 DNA is TGCAGCGTTGGGAGGACTAGCGGGCCCTCGAGGACCGGGGAGCTGTTTTTT. It is translated as CSVGRTSGPSRTGELFF. This chain joins TRBV29-1 and TRBJ2-2; 11 nucleotides match TRBD2. Germline CDR1 SQVTM, CDR2 ANQGSEA. This CDR3 comprises 17 residues. V shed 4 bases and J 5 bases; nucleotides not matched to a gene: 12.

The rearrangement joins TRBV7-9 to TRBJ2-3; 7 nucleotides align to TRBD2. The CDR3 is 15 residues long. Trimming took 3 bases from V and 2 from J; bases not matched to a gene: 5. The germline gives CDR1 SEHNR, CDR2 FQNEAQ (reference sequence). CDR3 coding DNA: TGTGCCAGCAGCTTTTGGGGAGGGACCACAGATACGCAGTATTTT. Translated: CASSFWGGTTDTQYF.

This chain joins TRBV20-1 and TRBJ1-1; D uncertain. Germline V gene sequence: CDR1 DFQATT, CDR2 SNEGSKA (reference sequence). There are 11 residues in the CDR3. V was pared by 0 bases and J by 10 bases, with 9 bases between. The CDR3 DNA is TGCAGTGCTAGAGATCGAGGGAGAGCTTTCTTT. Translating it yields CSARDRGRAFF.

The rearrangement uses TRBV19 and TRBJ1-1; D remains ambiguous. The CDR3 is made up of 16 amino acids. Trimming pared 0 bases from V and 0 bases from J, leaving 11 bases between. Germline assignment: CDR1 LNHDA and CDR2 SQIVND (reference sequence). The CDR3 DNA reads as TGTGCCAGTAGTATAGAAGCGGGGAGGATGAACACTGAAGCTTTCTTT. It specifies CASSIEAGRMNTEAFF. Using reference TRBV19 and TRBJ1-1 for the parts outside the CDR3, the full variable domain is DGGITQSPKYLFRKEGQNVTLSCEQNLNHDAMYWYRQDPGQGLRLIYYSQIVNDFQKGDIAEGYSVSREKKESFPLTVTSAQKNPTAFYLCASSIEAGRMNTEAFFGQGTRLTVV.

V gene TRBV7-9 combines with J gene TRBJ2-1; 8 nucleotides match TRBD2. V shed 3 bases, J shed 7 bases, and the junction held 11 bases outside the gene matches. Germline V gene lookup returns CDR1 SEHNR and CDR2 FQNEAQ (reference sequence). The CDR3 is 16 residues long. CDR3 sequence (DNA): TGTGCCAGCAGCTTCCCGCCGGGACTAGGAGATAATGAGCAGTTCTTC. Protein: CASSFPPGLGDNEQFF.

J is TRBJ2-5 and V is TRBV5-6; tentatively, D is TRBD1 or TRBD2 (7 bases each). The CDR3 totals 17 residues. The germline gives CDR1 SGHDT, CDR2 YYEEEE. V dropped 6 bases and J dropped 0 bases, with 21 bases sitting between them. The CDR3 sequence: CASTLRGGPPYQETQYF. In nucleotides, the CDR3 is TGTGCCAGCACCCTCAGGGGGGGCCCACCGTACCAAGAGACCCAGTACTTC.

The chain employs TRBV7-9 and TRBJ1-5; D gene uncertain. Germline lookup yields CDR1 SEHNR and CDR2 FQNEAQ (reference sequence). Trimming removed 3 bases at V and 5 bases at J, with 5 bases between. The CDR3 has 12 amino acids. CDR3 sequence reads: CASSFSDQPQHF. DNA of the CDR3: TGTGCCAGCAGCTTTTCTGATCAGCCCCAGCATTTT. Variable domain in full (rest from reference TRBV7-9 and TRBJ1-5): DTGVSQNPRHKITKRGQNVTFRCDPISEHNRLYWYRQTLGQGPEFLTYFQNEAQLEKSRLLSDRFSAERPKGSFSTLEIQRTEQGDSAMYLCASSFSDQPQHFGDGTRLSIL.